These 15 T cell receptor beta chains were all obtained from the same sample, sequenced in a study of cytomegalovirus exposure and HLA in healthy donors. The PCR employed 60 Vbeta primers together with 13 Jbeta primers. Here immunoSEQ multiplex PCR was the method, and the copy in TCRdb shows in-frame clones only, minus some. Among around 200,000 clones listed, roughly 79% were seen once. The source material was PBMCs. These receptors were taken from a young man in good health and CMV-seronegative.

In its sample, this clone is medium-sized (0.01 to 0.1%). The CDR3 nucleotides are TGTGCCAGCAGTGAATTGGACAGCTCCTACGAGCAGTACTTC. Translated: CASSELDSSYEQYF. The V and J genes are TRBV25-1 and TRBJ2-7; D is perhaps TRBD1 (6 bases). The length of the CDR3 is 14 residues. The V gene lost 1 base and the J gene lost 0 bases, with 7 bases spanning the gap. CDR1 and CDR2 (germline): MGHDK, SYGVNS.

This clone has just a few counts. The gene calls are TRBV6-1 and TRBJ2-1; TRBD1 agrees at 9 bases. Trimming at V came to 5 bases and at J to 8 bases, leaving 7 bases not matched to a gene. The CDR3 has 14 residues. Germline CDR1 reads MNHNS; CDR2 reads SASEGT. The CDR3 nucleotides read TGTGCCAGCAGTCCAGACAGGGGGGGCGATGAGCAGTTCTTC. Its translation is CASSPDRGGDEQFF.

This chain uses TRBV6-5 with TRBJ1-5; a possible D gene is TRBD1 (6 bases). The CDR3 spans 15 residues. Looked up from germline, CDR1 is MNHEY and CDR2 is SVGAGI. The V end was cut by 6 bases, the J end by 3 bases, with 15 bases between. CDR3 amino acids: CASSPGVLHNQPQHF. The CDR3 nucleotides are TGTGCCAGCAGCCCAGGGGTGCTCCACAATCAGCCCCAGCATTTT.

This chain connects TRBV18 to TRBJ2-6; a weak D match, TRBD2 (5 bases). The CDR3 length is 18 residues. Per germline, CDR1 KGHSH and CDR2 LQKENI. Trimming stripped 1 base from V and 0 bases from J, with 13 bases between. The DNA of the CDR3 is TGTGCCAGCTCACCACGAGGACTCGACGACTCTGGGGCCAACGTCCTGACTTTC. This gives the protein CASSPRGLDDSGANVLTF.

In its sample, this clone was seen a few times. The CDR3, as DNA: TGTGCCAGCAGCTTTCGGACCCCTAGGGGTAATTCACCCCTCCACTTT. Amino acid sequence: CASSFRTPRGNSPLHF. The chain carries TRBV5-8 and TRBJ1-6; D is perhaps TRBD1 (5 bases). V was cut by 2 bases and J by 6 bases, with 15 bases left in between. Germline V gene sequence: CDR1 SGHTS, CDR2 YDEGEE. The CDR3 contains 16 residues.

The chain employs TRBV5-5 and TRBJ1-1; D perhaps matches TRBD1 (5 bases). The CDR3 has 15 residues. Germline-derived CDR1 and CDR2 are SGHKS and YYEKEE (reference sequence). Trimming stripped 2 bases from V and 3 bases from J, with 14 bases between. The CDR3 DNA reads TGTGCCAGCAGCTTTAGATTCTCCAGGGACACTGAAGCTTTCTTT. Its protein product is CASSFRFSRDTEAFF.

The rearrangement uses TRBV27 and TRBJ2-1; TRBD2 aligns across 8 bases. The CDR3 loop spans 16 amino acids. The V segment lost 5 bases and the J segment 0 bases; nucleotides outside the gene matches: 6. Germline V gene data show CDR1 as MNHEY and CDR2 as SMNVEV (reference sequence). DNA of the CDR3: TGTGCCAGCAGTCCTCAGGGGACTAGCTCCTACAATGAGCAGTTCTTC. This codes for CASSPQGTSSYNEQFF.

This clone has just a few counts. The chain joins TRBV5-1 to TRBJ2-7; 9 nucleotides match TRBD1. This CDR3 is built from 14 residues. Trimming took 4 bases from V and 1 from J; bases not matched to a gene: 3. The V gene's germline CDR1 is SGHRS and CDR2 YFSETQ. The CDR3 spells CASSMDRGSYEQYF. The CDR3 DNA is TGCGCCAGCAGCATGGACAGGGGATCCTACGAGCAGTACTTC.

The chain carries TRBV7-9 and TRBJ1-5, with 12 bases matching TRBD1. CDR1 and CDR2 from the germline V gene are SEHNR and FQNEAQ (reference sequence). The trim removed 0 bases at V and 6 bases at J, leaving 3 bases unmatched. The CDR3 is made up of 16 amino acids. CDR3 region: CASSLAGTGGRQPQHF. Written as DNA, the CDR3 is TGTGCCAGCAGCTTAGCCGGGACAGGGGGCCGTCAGCCCCAGCATTTT.

The chain couples TRBV18 to TRBJ2-1; maybe TRBD2 (6 bases). The CDR3 has 16 amino acids. In germline, CDR1 is KGHSH, CDR2 LQKENI. Trimming pared 8 bases from V and 0 bases from J, leaving 17 bases between. For the CDR3, the DNA is TGTGCCAGCCAGCTGCGGGGCCAGAGCTCCTACAATGAGCAGTTCTTC. It encodes CASQLRGQSSYNEQFF.

The V gene is TRBV23-1, the J gene TRBJ2-5; TRBD1 aligns across 7 bases. TRBV23-1 is treated as an ORF (open reading frame) with a function not yet certain. J lost 4 bases, V lost 6 bases, and 20 bases had no gene match. CDR3 length: 18 residues. The CDR3 DNA sequence: TGCGCCAGCAGACGAAAGGGATACAGGGGCCCCACAAGAGAGACCCAGTACTTC. Residues: CASRRKGYRGPTRETQYF.

This rearrangement joins TRBV5-3 to TRBJ1-5, with D possibly TRBD1 on 6 matching bases. TRBV5-3 is assigned to the ORF class and has an uncertain function. This CDR3 has 17 residues. With 4 bases removed from V and 0 bases from J, the gap between germline ends came to 17 bases. CDR3 in amino acids: CARSLLDRQNSNQPQHF. In nucleotides, the CDR3 is TGTGCCAGAAGCCTCCTTGACAGGCAAAATAGCAATCAGCCCCAGCATTTT.

V gene TRBV19 combines with J gene TRBJ2-1, with D perhaps TRBD2 (6 bases). Trimming removed 2 bases at V and 0 bases at J, with 11 bases between. The CDR3 covers 16 residues. Germline lookup yields CDR1 LNHDA and CDR2 SQIVND (reference sequence). The DNA for the CDR3 is TGTGCCAGTAGTATAACTAGCAGCAGCTCCTACAATGAGCAGTTCTTC. The encoded protein is CASSITSSSSYNEQFF.

The chain couples TRBV5-1 to TRBJ2-7; TRBD1 might be the D (5 bases). This CDR3 comprises 13 residues. Trimming took 4 bases from V and 5 from J, leaving 13 bases between them. Germline V gene lookup returns CDR1 SGHRS and CDR2 YFSETQ. CDR3 sequence: CASSQFRGNEQYF. The CDR3 nucleotides read TGCGCCAGCAGCCAATTTAGGGGAAACGAGCAGTACTTC.

CDR3 DNA sequence: TGTGCCAGCAGCCCGACAGGGGGTTCCTACGAGCAGTACTTC. Protein sequence: CASSPTGGSYEQYF. The chain recombines TRBV7-3 with TRBJ2-7; 9 positions match TRBD1. The germline gives CDR1 SGHTA, CDR2 FQGTGA. Trimming at V came to 5 bases and at J to 1 base, leaving 3 bases not matched to a gene. This CDR3 spans 14 amino acids.